The next 29 T cell receptor beta chains were all read from a single sample in a study of cytomegalovirus exposure and HLA in healthy donors. Both 60 Vbeta primers and 13 Jbeta primers went into the PCR. The data were produced by immunoSEQ multiplex PCR, yet TCRdb's version contains in-frame clones alone and is incomplete. The table has 150,000 to 200,000 clones, roughly 80% seen once. Sequencing input: PBMCs. All receptors come from a woman in her twenties or thirties in good health and CMV-seropositive.

This clone has more than one count but fewer than ten. The V and J genes are TRBV5-4 and TRBJ1-1; TRBD1 agrees at 7 bases. The length of the CDR3 is 14 residues. V trimming: 5 bases; J trimming: 5 bases; junction bases outside the gene matches: 9. The V gene's germline CDR1 is SGHNT and CDR2 YYREEE (reference sequence). CDR3 in amino acids: CASRVTGAGTEAFF. CDR3 nucleotide sequence: TGTGCCAGCAGGGTAACAGGGGCGGGAACTGAAGCTTTCTTT. The full variable domain, rest sourced from reference TRBV5-4 and TRBJ1-1, is ETGVTQSPTHLIKTRGQQVTLRCSSQSGHNTVSWYQQALGQGPQFIFQYYREEENGRGNFPPRFSGLQFPNYSSELNVNALELDDSALYLCASRVTGAGTEAFFGQGTRLTVV.

V gene TRBV5-1 combines with J gene TRBJ1-3; no reliable D call. The CDR3 contains 14 residues. The V and J ends lost 0 bases and 2 bases respectively, with 6 bases between them. Germline V CDR1 and CDR2: SGHRS, YFSETQ. CDR3 protein: CASSLDGAGNTIYF. The CDR3, as DNA: TGCGCCAGCAGCTTGGATGGAGCTGGAAACACCATATATTTT.

The chain links TRBV7-3 to TRBJ2-5; 8 bases line up with TRBD1. Trimming took 5 bases from V and 3 from J; bases not matched to a gene: 8. From germline, CDR1 is SGHTA and CDR2 FQGTGA. The CDR3 length is 15 residues. This chain's CDR3 is CASSTTGTGEETQYF. The CDR3 DNA is TGTGCCAGCAGCACGACCGGGACAGGAGAAGAGACCCAGTACTTC.

The chain has TRBV6-6 and TRBJ1-3, with no clear D. Germline assignment: CDR1 MNHNY and CDR2 SVGAGI (reference sequence). Trimming cost V 6 bases and J 0 bases, with 9 bases left between them. The CDR3 spans 14 residues. The CDR3 nucleotides read TGTGCCAGCAGACCACAGATCTCTGGAAACACCATATATTTT. Its translation is CASRPQISGNTIYF.

CDR3 sequence: CAISEVGSWSGTEAFF. In nucleotides, the CDR3 is TGTGCCATCAGTGAAGTCGGGAGTTGGTCGGGAACTGAAGCTTTCTTT. V is TRBV10-3 and J is TRBJ1-1; unclear D gene. V gave up 3 bases and J gave up 5 bases, with 19 bases separating them. The CDR3 totals 16 residues. The germline CDR1 and CDR2 sequences are ENHRY and SYGVKD.

This chain connects TRBV5-1 to TRBJ1-4; weak D call: TRBD1 (6 bases). V shed 0 bases and J shed 8 bases, with 11 bases lying between them. Germline CDR1 and CDR2: SGHRS and YFSETQ. The CDR3 sequence is 14 residues long. The DNA of the CDR3 is TGCGCCAGCAGCTTGGAACAGGGAGACGAAAAACTGTTTTTT. It codes for CASSLEQGDEKLFF.

This chain joins TRBV7-3 and TRBJ2-5, with 15 bases matching TRBD2. CDR1 SGHTA and CDR2 FQGTGA come from the germline V gene. The CDR3 totals 16 residues. The V and J ends lost 4 bases and 5 bases, in that order; junction bases with no gene match: 5. The CDR3 DNA reads TGTGCCAGCAGCTCGGGACTAGCGGGGGGTTGGGAGACCCAGTACTTC. It codes for CASSSGLAGGWETQYF.

This sequence joins TRBV29-1 and TRBJ1-2, with TRBD1 as a possible D gene (6 bases). V lost 4 bases, J lost 6 bases, and 18 bases lay in between. Germline V gives CDR1 SQVTM, CDR2 ANQGSEA. The CDR3 runs to 14 residues. The chain's CDR3 is CSVAARGRLDGYTF. The DNA for the CDR3 is TGCAGCGTTGCGGCCAGGGGTCGGCTAGATGGCTACACCTTC.

The chain is built from TRBV19 and TRBJ2-7; D perhaps matches TRBD2 (5 bases). V lost 6 bases and J 0 bases, leaving 15 bases between the germline ends. This CDR3 comprises 15 residues. From germline, CDR1 is LNHDA and CDR2 SQIVND (reference sequence). The CDR3 nucleotides read TGTGCCAGTAGCCGCGAGCGGACGAGCTCCTACGAGCAGTACTTC. This encodes CASSRERTSSYEQYF. Full variable domain (remainder filled in from reference TRBV19 and TRBJ2-7): DGGITQSPKYLFRKEGQNVTLSCEQNLNHDAMYWYRQDPGQGLRLIYYSQIVNDFQKGDIAEGYSVSREKKESFPLTVTSAQKNPTAFYLCASSRERTSSYEQYFGPGTRLTVT.

The V and J genes are TRBV6-1 and TRBJ1-5; 9 bases fit TRBD1. Losses at the gene ends were 5 bases for V and 5 bases for J; bases not matched to a gene: 4. CDR1 and CDR2 from the germline V gene are MNHNS and SASEGT. The CDR3 totals 14 residues. CDR3 bases: TGTGCCAGCAGTCCGGGACAGGGTCATCAGCCCCAGCATTTT. Its translation is CASSPGQGHQPQHF.

The chain is built from TRBV9 and TRBJ2-7; TRBD2 aligns across 8 bases. With V trimmed by 0 bases and J by 5 bases, 10 bases remained unmatched. The CDR3 has 16 amino acids. Germline loops: CDR1 SGDLS, CDR2 YYNGEE. The chain's CDR3 is CASSVEPGGRLNEQYF. Written as DNA, the CDR3 is TGTGCCAGCAGCGTAGAACCGGGGGGGCGTTTGAACGAGCAGTACTTC.

The chain carries TRBV4-3 and TRBJ1-3; D is unresolved. CDR1 is LGHNA and CDR2 is YSLEER in the germline V gene. Trimming took 0 bases from V and 4 from J, leaving 10 bases between them. The CDR3 has 15 amino acids. This CDR3 is CASSQDMAGGNTIYF. The CDR3 bases are TGCGCCAGCAGCCAAGATATGGCAGGAGGAAACACCATATATTTT.

The chain uses TRBV30 and TRBJ1-1; possibly TRBD1 for D (5 bases). The ends were cut back, 1 base at V and 8 bases at J, with 11 bases in the middle. The germline V gene encodes CDR1 GTSNPN and CDR2 SVGIG (reference sequence). The CDR3 is made up of 12 amino acids. CDR3 in amino acids: CAWSGQGLEAFF. The CDR3 DNA reads as TGTGCCTGGAGTGGGCAGGGCCTCGAAGCTTTCTTT.

This clone is labeled as medium-sized. V usage is TRBV7-6 and J usage is TRBJ1-5; TRBD1 is a possible D gene (6 bases). CDR1 is SGHVS and CDR2 is FNYEAQ in the germline V gene. The CDR3 extends over 15 amino acids. V was trimmed by 4 bases and J by 2 bases, leaving 12 bases between them. CDR3 in amino acids: CASSSTGMRNQPQHF. As DNA, the CDR3 is TGTGCCAGCAGCTCCACAGGGATGCGCAATCAGCCCCAGCATTTT.

The rearrangement joins TRBV15 to TRBJ1-6, with TRBD1 as a possible D gene (5 bases). V was clipped by 5 bases and J by 11 bases, with 16 bases between them. Germline V gives CDR1 LNHNV, CDR2 YYDKDF (reference sequence). This CDR3 comprises 14 residues. CDR3 amino acids: CATSGQGKGAPLHF. DNA of the CDR3: TGTGCCACCAGCGGCCAGGGAAAAGGGGCACCCCTCCACTTT.

The CDR3: CASSLAPAGDYNEQFF. For the CDR3, the DNA is TGTGCCAGCAGCTTGGCCCCAGCGGGGGATTACAATGAGCAGTTCTTC. The chain carries TRBV5-4 and TRBJ2-1, with 8 nucleotides matching TRBD2. Per the germline V gene, CDR1 is SGHNT and CDR2 is YYREEE (reference sequence). The junction had 6 bases not matched to a gene; V was cut back by 0 bases and J by 4 bases. The CDR3 consists of 16 residues.

The chain carries TRBV5-1 and TRBJ1-2; TRBD1 matches 10 bases. V was pared by 4 bases and J by 4 bases, with 10 bases of the junction left unmatched. CDR1 SGHRS and CDR2 YFSETQ come from the germline V gene. The CDR3 extends over 16 amino acids. This CDR3 is CASSPQPGQGIYGYTF. The CDR3 bases are TGCGCCAGCAGCCCGCAACCGGGACAGGGGATCTATGGCTACACCTTC.

This clone was observed a few times. J is TRBJ1-5 and V is TRBV4-1; D is uncertain. The CDR3 length is 14 residues. V lost 0 bases, J lost 2 bases, and 5 bases lay in between. Germline lookup yields CDR1 MGHRA and CDR2 YSYEKL. The CDR3 loop reads CASSQEIGNQPQHF. The CDR3 DNA follows: TGCGCCAGCAGCCAAGAAATAGGCAATCAGCCCCAGCATTTT.

This clone was counted only a few times. The V call is TRBV14, the J call TRBJ2-5; 7 bases align to TRBD1. The end of the DNA aligns better with TRBJ2-7, so the J call may be wrong. Germline loops: CDR1 SGHDN, CDR2 FVKESK. The length of the CDR3 is 15 residues. CDR3 DNA sequence: TGTGCCAGCAGCACTCGACAGGGATTTTCCTACGAGCAGTACTTC. Its translation is CASSTRQGFSYEQYF.

This clone has just a few counts. One end of the junction fails to match germline, which may point to a read error. The J gene is TRBJ2-7, the V gene TRBV20-1; 7 bases fit TRBD1. The CDR3 contains 11 residues. CDR1 and CDR2 (germline): DFQATT, SNEGSKA (reference sequence). CDR3 region: CSARDLTGLGF. In nucleotides, the CDR3 is TGCAGTGCTAGAGACCTGACAGGGCTGGGCTTC.

There are a few counts of this clone. This chain links TRBV9 with TRBJ2-5; no clear D. The CDR3 is 13 amino acids. From germline, CDR1 is SGDLS and CDR2 YYNGEE. The ends were cut back, 3 bases at V and 0 bases at J, with 6 bases in the middle. CDR3: CASSDRYQETQYF. The CDR3 nucleotides read TGTGCCAGCAGCGACCGGTACCAAGAGACCCAGTACTTC.

The chain uses TRBV4-2 and TRBJ2-7; the match to TRBD1 covers 10 bases. Germline assignment: CDR1 LGHNA and CDR2 YNFKEQ. With 4 bases clipped from V and 2 bases from J, the junction kept 8 bases outside the gene matches. This CDR3 has 16 amino acids. The CDR3 reads CASSPRQGATTYEQYF. CDR3 coding DNA: TGTGCCAGCAGCCCACGACAGGGGGCGACGACCTACGAGCAGTACTTC.

This chain connects TRBV18 to TRBJ1-1; D uncertain. The CDR3 extends over 18 amino acids. V gave up 2 bases and J gave up 1 base, with 20 bases separating them. Germline CDR1 and CDR2: KGHSH and LQKENI. CDR3 nucleotides: TGTGCCAGCTCACCATACAGTCGAAGTGCCGAGGGGAACACTGAAGCTTTCTTT. Translating it yields CASSPYSRSAEGNTEAFF.

The chain couples TRBV6-4 to TRBJ2-3; D is possibly TRBD2 (7 bases). Germline values: CDR1 MRHNA, CDR2 SNTAGT. The V end was cut by 2 bases, the J end by 5 bases, with 14 bases between. This CDR3 has 15 residues. The CDR3 nucleotides are TGTGCCAGCAGTGACGTTGCGGGGGCAAAAGATACGCAGTATTTT. As protein: CASSDVAGAKDTQYF.

With regard to this clone: Because the CDR3's place on the DNA is in doubt, the DNA is left out and the CDR3 is given as listed by TCRdb. The gene calls are TRBV28 and TRBJ2-7; the table's D call TRBD2 went unverified against the DNA. Termini included, the CDR3 measures 14 amino acids. Germline V gene sequence: CDR1 MDHEN, CDR2 SYDVKM. The CDR3 loop is CASSFGEGQSSQYF.

This clone has a single count. The J gene is TRBJ2-1, the V gene TRBV9; 7 bases fit TRBD1. The CDR3 spans 14 residues. Per germline, CDR1 SGDLS and CDR2 YYNGEE. Losses at the gene ends were 4 bases for V and 4 bases for J; bases not matched to a gene: 5. DNA of the CDR3: TGTGCCAGCAGCCTCCGGGACAGATACAATGAGCAGTTCTTC. Translating gives CASSLRDRYNEQFF.

The rearrangement uses TRBV30 and TRBJ1-2; D might be TRBD1 (5 bases). This CDR3 contains 14 residues. V was pared by 7 bases and J by 5 bases, with 20 bases between. CDR1 is GTSNPN and CDR2 is SVGIG in the germline V gene (reference sequence). CDR3: CASRPWGGGYGYTF. The CDR3 DNA reads TGTGCCTCGCGGCCGTGGGGCGGTGGTTATGGCTACACCTTC. The whole variable domain, remainder taken from reference TRBV30 and TRBJ1-2, is SQTIHQWPATLVQPVGSPLSLECTVEGTSNPNLYWYRQAAGRGLQLLFYSVGIGQISSEVPQNLSASRPQDRQFILSSKKLLLSDSGFYLCASRPWGGGYGYTFGSGTRLTVV.

This clone was observed once. The chain couples TRBV18 to TRBJ1-2, with TRBD1 matching 11 bases. Per the germline V gene, CDR1 is KGHSH and CDR2 is LQKENI. Losses at the gene ends were 3 bases for V and 6 bases for J; bases not matched to a gene: 6. The CDR3 runs to 15 residues. CDR3: CASSPLGQGVHGYTF. CDR3 sequence (DNA): TGTGCCAGCTCACCGTTGGGACAGGGGGTACATGGCTACACCTTC.

The V and J genes are TRBV7-3 and TRBJ1-1, with D perhaps TRBD1 (5 bases). V lost 3 bases and J 5 bases, leaving 19 bases between the germline ends. Germline V gene sequence: CDR1 SGHTA, CDR2 FQGTGA. CDR3 length equals 16 residues. The CDR3 DNA follows: TGTGCCAGCAGCTTGGTCCCATCCAGGGAAGGGACTGAAGCTTTCTTT. Encoded protein: CASSLVPSREGTEAFF.